This T cell receptor beta chain was sequenced for a study of blood T cell repertoires in COVID-19. Across the study: COVID-19 samples, acute and convalescent, were from the United States, Italy and Spain. PBMCs, B-cell-depleted T cells, or T cells were the source of the cDNA or gDNA that made up the material.

Sequencing was performed with immunoSEQ multiplex PCR; in TCRdb, only in-frame clones are kept and a portion is missing. The sample carries about 82,000 clones, about 80% recorded once. The CDR3 length is 15 residues. Germline V gene lookup returns CDR1 MNHEY and CDR2 SVGAGI. After removal of 6 bases from V and 2 bases from J, the junction contained 7 bases not matched to a gene. This rearrangement joins TRBV6-5 to TRBJ2-3, with 8 positions matching TRBD2. The TCR sequence derives from a woman between 40 and 55 years old with active or convalescent COVID-19. Sequenced sample: peripheral blood. Written as DNA, the CDR3 is TGTGCCAGCAGAGCGCGGGGGGACCCCACAGATACGCAGTATTTT. Translated: CASRARGDPTDTQYF.